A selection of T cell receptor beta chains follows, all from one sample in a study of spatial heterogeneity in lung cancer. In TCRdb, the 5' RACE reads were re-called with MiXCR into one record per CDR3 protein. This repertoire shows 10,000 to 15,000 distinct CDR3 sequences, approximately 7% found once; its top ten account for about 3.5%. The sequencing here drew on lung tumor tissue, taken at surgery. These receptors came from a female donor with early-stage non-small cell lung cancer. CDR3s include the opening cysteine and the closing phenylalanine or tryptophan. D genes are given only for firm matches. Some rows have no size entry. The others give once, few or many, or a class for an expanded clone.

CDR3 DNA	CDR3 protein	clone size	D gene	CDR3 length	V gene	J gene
TGTGCCAGCAGTGTTTCCTTCGGCAATCAGCCCCAGCATTTT	CASSVSFGNQPQHF	NA	NA	14	TRBV6-1	TRBJ1-5
TGTGCCAGCAGCTTACAAGGGGAGGCTAACTATGGCTACACCTTC	CASSLQGEANYGYTF	medium-sized	NA	15	TRBV11-3	TRBJ1-2
TGTGCCATCAGTGAAACTAGCGGGAGGGCCGGAGCAGATACGCAGTATTTT	CAISETSGRAGADTQYF	many	TRBD2	17	TRBV10-3	TRBJ2-3
TGTGCCAGCAGCTTGGAGGACACTGAAGCTTTCTTT	CASSLEDTEAFF	NA	NA	12	TRBV5-6	TRBJ1-1
TGCGCCAGCAGCTTGGAAGACTATGGCTACACCTTC	CASSLEDYGYTF	few	NA	12	TRBV5-1	TRBJ1-2
TGCAGTGGTAGCGGGGGTCACAATGAGCAGTTCTTC	CSGSGGHNEQFF	many	TRBD2	12	TRBV20-1	TRBJ2-1
TGCAGCGTTGAAGGGGACAGGTTCGATGAGCAGTTCTTC	CSVEGDRFDEQFF	many	TRBD1	13	TRBV29-1	TRBJ2-1
TGTGCCAGCAGCCAAGAAGGTGGGAATGAAAAACTGTTTTTT	CASSQEGGNEKLFF	medium-sized	NA	14	TRBV3-1	TRBJ1-4
TGTGCCAGCACGGGACAGGCTACCTCTGGGGCCAACGTCCTGACTTTC	CASTGQATSGANVLTF	few	TRBD1	16	TRBV28	TRBJ2-6
TGTGCCAGCAGCCAGCAAGAGGGTATAGTCAATGAGCAGTTCTTC	CASSQQEGIVNEQFF	few	NA	15	TRBV7-2	TRBJ2-1
TGTGCCAGCAGCCGGGTGGGCGGCAGGGCGACCCAGTACTTC	CASSRVGGRATQYF	NA	NA	14	TRBV7-3	TRBJ2-5
TGTGCCAGCAGCTGGAGACTAGCGGGAGGCAATGAGCAGTTCTTC	CASSWRLAGGNEQFF	NA	TRBD2	15	TRBV7-9	TRBJ2-1
TGTGCCAGCAGCTCCGCCCCAGCCGGGGAGCAGTTCTTC	CASSSAPAGEQFF	many	NA	13	TRBV11-3	TRBJ2-1
TGTGCCAGCAGCCTATTTTTCGGCCGGGACAATGAGCAGTTCTTC	CASSLFFGRDNEQFF	many	NA	15	TRBV14	TRBJ2-1
TGCAGTGCTATTAGCGGGAGTTCCCCCTACAATGAGCAGTTCTTC	CSAISGSSPYNEQFF	many	TRBD2	15	TRBV20-1	TRBJ2-1
TGTGCCAGCAGCTCCCGGACAGGATATGCGTACGAGCAGTACTTC	CASSSRTGYAYEQYF	many	TRBD1	15	TRBV9	TRBJ2-7
TGCGCCAGCCGCAAAGGAGGTCAAGAGACCCAGTACTTC	CASRKGGQETQYF	many	NA	13	TRBV5-1	TRBJ2-5
TGTGCCATCAGGGGGGACAGCCAAGAGACCCAGTACTTC	CAIRGDSQETQYF	NA	TRBD1	13	TRBV10-3	TRBJ2-5
TGTGCCAGCAAGGAAAAAGGGCTAGCGGGAGCCCCAGGCGGGGAGCTGTTTTTT	CASKEKGLAGAPGGELFF	many	TRBD2	18	TRBV2	TRBJ2-2
TGTGCCAGCACTGAAACAGGGGGGCCCTACGAGCAGTACTTC	CASTETGGPYEQYF	many	TRBD1	14	TRBV28	TRBJ2-7
TGCGCCAGCAGCTTGGCCAAGTTGCCAGTCTGCGAGCAGTACTTC	CASSLAKLPVCEQYF	once	NA	15	TRBV5-1	TRBJ2-7
TGTGCCAGCTCACCACCTTCGGGGTACCAAGAGACCCAGTACTTC	CASSPPSGYQETQYF	NA	NA	15	TRBV18	TRBJ2-5
TGTGTCAGCAGCAAGGACAGGGGAGGCAATCAGCCCCAGCATTTT	CVSSKDRGGNQPQHF	many	TRBD1	15	TRBV7-2	TRBJ1-5
TGTGCCAGCAGCAAGGGGACAGGGGGCTCTGAGGAGCAGTACTTC	CASSKGTGGSEEQYF	many	NA	15	TRBV21-1	TRBJ2-7
TGTGCCACCAGTGATGGCTCAAAGGGTAGAAACTATGGCTACACCTTC	CATSDGSKGRNYGYTF	many	NA	16	TRBV24-1	TRBJ1-2
TGTGCCTGGAGTACGATAGCGGGAGCTAGTGAGCAGTTCTTC	CAWSTIAGASEQFF	many	TRBD2	14	TRBV30	TRBJ2-1
TGTGCCAGCAGCCAAGCTCCGACTAGCGGCCGGGATACGCAGTATTTT	CASSQAPTSGRDTQYF	many	TRBD2	16	TRBV4-2	TRBJ2-3
TGCAGCGTTGGGGACAGCGAAAGTTCTTCCTACGAGCAGTACTTC	CSVGDSESSSYEQYF	few	TRBD1	15	TRBV29-1	TRBJ2-7
TGCGCCAGCAGCTTGGCTGGACCATACGAGCAGTACTTC	CASSLAGPYEQYF	many	NA	13	TRBV12-3/TRBV12-4	TRBJ2-7
TGCAGTGCTGGGGGGGCAGGGTTGGGCACAGATACGCAGTATTTT	CSAGGAGLGTDTQYF	many	NA	15	TRBV20-1	TRBJ2-3
TGTGCCAGCAGCTTGGACCTCTCCGGGACAGGGTCAGATACGCAGTATTTT	CASSLDLSGTGSDTQYF	many	TRBD1	17	TRBV5-4	TRBJ2-3
TGTGCCAGCAGTCCTCTGATACGAGGCGGGAAGGATACGCAGTATTTT	CASSPLIRGGKDTQYF	many	NA	16	TRBV2	TRBJ2-3
TGTGCCAGCAGCCTGGGACCTCCAGATACGCAGTATTTT	CASSLGPPDTQYF	NA	NA	13	TRBV5-8	TRBJ2-3
TGTGCCACCGGCAGGGGGGTCTACAATGAGCAGTTCTTC	CATGRGVYNEQFF	medium-sized	NA	13	TRBV27	TRBJ2-1
TGTGCCTGGAGTGCCGCTAAGGTGATGGGGCCGGGCAATTACGAGCAGTACTTC	CAWSAAKVMGPGNYEQYF	few	NA	18	TRBV30	TRBJ2-7
TGTGCCTGGAGCTCCCATATTTATGGCTACACCTTC	CAWSSHIYGYTF	many	NA	12	TRBV30	TRBJ1-2
TGTGCCAGCAGCGCCCGGACTAGCGGGGGGGAGACCCAGTACTTC	CASSARTSGGETQYF	medium-sized	TRBD2	15	TRBV11-2	TRBJ2-5
TGTGCCTGGAGTGTACGGACAGAAGAAGCTTTCTTT	CAWSVRTEEAFF	many	NA	12	TRBV30	TRBJ1-1
TGTGCCAGCGAGAAACAGGGGGGAAACACTGAAGCTTTCTTT	CASEKQGGNTEAFF	medium-sized	TRBD1	14	TRBV2	TRBJ1-1
TGTGCCAGCAGCGTGGGACAGGGACTCTCTGGGGCCAACGTCCTGACTTTC	CASSVGQGLSGANVLTF	medium-sized	TRBD1	17	TRBV11-2	TRBJ2-6
TGTGCCAGCAGTTCCTCCGACAGGGGAGCTTTCTTT	CASSSSDRGAFF	many	TRBD1	12	TRBV28	TRBJ1-1
TGTGCCAGCAGCTTGGGCTTAGGCTACACCTTC	CASSLGLGYTF	medium-sized	NA	11	TRBV5-4	TRBJ1-2
TGTGCCAGCAGTTCGCGCGATCAGCCCCAGCATTTT	CASSSRDQPQHF	medium-sized	NA	12	TRBV12-3/TRBV12-4	TRBJ1-5